Detailed here is one T cell receptor (beta chain). The antigen is undetermined. UMI-labeled 5' RACE yielded the TRB cDNA libraries. TCRdb re-called the 5' RACE reads, yielding one record per CDR3 amino acid sequence without DNA. The sample includes about 66,000 distinct CDR3 sequences. This specimen belongs to a study of CXCR3-negative and CXCR3-positive naive CD8 T cells. Regarding the study as a whole: Naive cells used TRBV-TRBJ genes in much the same way whether CXCR3-negative or CXCR3-positive; memory cells did not. CD5 surface expression was similar among naive subsets, and TCR strength was estimated by inference from TRB CDR3 properties. For memory CD8+ cells diversity was much lower, but both naive subsets had comparably high diversity. CXCR3-positive naive cells carried more hydrophobic TRB CDR3s than CXCR3-negative naive cells did.

The CDR3 is 16 amino acids. CDR1 is MGHRA, CDR2 YSYEKL, per germline. The chain uses TRBV4-1 and TRBJ2-2; TCRdb's D call, TRBD1, is unchecked because there is no DNA. The source is a human donor in good health. Some clones in this sample may be carry-over from other donors' samples. Source material: naive CXCR3- CD8+ T cells from blood. Sample subset: CD45RO-CCR7+CD27+CD95- naive CD8+ T cells lacking CXCR3 (TNR3-). CDR3: CASSSGQGAHTGELFF.